What follows are 21 T cell receptor beta chains derived from one specimen sequenced in a study of regulatory T cells in long-lasting Graves disease. Documented time point: newly diagnosed GD, antithyroid drugs for less than 3 months. RNA from PBMCs was the source of the TCR library. iRepertoire HTBI primers and Arm-PCR of CDR3 regions built TCR beta libraries. TCRdb fed the multiplex PCR reads into MiXCR, producing one record per CDR3 protein. The data show some 250,000 distinct CDR3 sequences, with 20% seen just once and approximately 14% held by the top ten. Sample: peripheral blood mononuclear cells (PBMCs), taken at new diagnosis, from a patient treated with antithyroid drugs. These receptors all come from a female donor with Graves disease.

This clonotype was counted ten times or more. The chain has TRBV5-6 and TRBJ2-5; a weak D match, TRBD2 (5 bases). The germline gives CDR1 SGHDT, CDR2 YYEEEE. Trimming shortened V by 4 bases and J by 2 bases, and 12 bases separated the two germline ends. This CDR3 spans 14 amino acids. CDR3 DNA: TGTGCCAGCAGCAAGAGGGCGGTACAAGAGACCCAGTACTTC. This codes for CASSKRAVQETQYF.

The chain employs TRBV6-1 and TRBJ1-6; 8 nucleotides agree with TRBD1. Germline V lookup: CDR1 MNHNS, CDR2 SASEGT. This CDR3 has 15 residues. Losses at the gene ends were 6 bases for V and 9 bases for J; bases not matched to a gene: 10. The CDR3 reads CASRPTSGGGSPLHF. The CDR3 DNA reads as TGTGCCAGCAGGCCCACCTCAGGGGGCGGTTCACCCCTCCACTTT.

This clonotype was detected many times. The J gene is TRBJ1-5, the V gene TRBV12-3 or TRBV12-4; D possibly corresponds to TRBD1 (6 bases). V was cut by 6 bases and J by 3 bases, with 15 bases left in between. The CDR3 covers 15 residues. The CDR3: CASRPETGTNQPQHF. The CDR3 DNA follows: TGTGCCAGCAGACCGGAGACAGGTACCAATCAGCCCCAGCATTTT.

In the case of this clonotype: The germline gene is not matched at one end of the junction; a read error may be the cause. This chain uses TRBV12-3 or TRBV12-4 with TRBJ2-7; no firm D call. This CDR3 contains 12 residues. The CDR3 nucleotides read TGTGCCAGCGGTTTTTCCGGATACGAGCAGTACTTC. This gives the protein CASGFSGYEQYF.

This chain's CDR3 is CAISEASGRTYNEQFF. Written as DNA, the CDR3 is TGTGCCATCAGTGAGGCTAGCGGGAGGACCTACAATGAGCAGTTCTTC. The chain uses TRBV10-3 and TRBJ2-1, with TRBD2 matching over 11 bases. Germline CDR1 is ENHRY and CDR2 is SYGVKD. J gave up 2 bases and V 2 bases, and 2 bases lay outside the gene matches. The CDR3 loop spans 16 amino acids.

This clonotype was seen at least ten times. This chain uses TRBV5-1 with TRBJ2-1, with TRBD1 matching over 7 bases. The CDR3 is 16 residues long. Germline V lookup: CDR1 SGHRS, CDR2 YFSETQ. The junction had 12 bases not matched to a gene; V was cut back by 4 bases and J by 5 bases. CDR3 sequence: CASSMSAGGINNEQFF. DNA for the CDR3: TGCGCCAGCAGCATGAGCGCAGGGGGTATCAACAATGAGCAGTTCTTC.

This clonotype was detected once. This chain links TRBV13 with TRBJ1-2; weak D call: TRBD1 (6 bases). V lost 4 bases to trimming and J lost 4 bases, with 16 bases between them. The CDR3 contains 15 residues. Germline lookup yields CDR1 PRHDT and CDR2 FYEKMQ (reference sequence). The DNA of the CDR3 is TGTGCCAGCAGCTCCTACAAGACAGGCGTCTATGGCTACACCTTC. This gives the protein CASSSYKTGVYGYTF.

This clonotype occurred a few times. As the CDR3 is not closed by the conserved phenylalanine or tryptophan, this likely results from a read error. The chain employs TRBV5-6 and TRBJ1-1; D is unclear. Germline CDR1 is SGHDT and CDR2 is YYEEEE. The CDR3 is 13 residues long. V was trimmed by 4 bases and J by 1 base, leaving 8 bases between them. CDR3 amino acids: CASSPRRNTEAFL. CDR3 sequence (DNA): TGTGCCAGCAGCCCGAGGAGGAACACTGAAGCTTTCCTT.

Remarks on this clonotype: This may be a read error, as it is one base from a much larger clone. The rearrangement joins TRBV28 to TRBJ2-2; D remains unclear. The germline V and J ends were trimmed by 2 bases and 7 bases, with 8 bases remaining between them. Germline CDR1 is MDHEN and CDR2 is SYDVKM. CDR3 size: 13 residues. The CDR3 DNA is TGTGCCAGCAGTTTAGCCACGGGCGGGGAGCTGTTTTTT. The encoded protein is CASSLATGGELFF.

This clonotype was observed many times. The rearrangement uses TRBV11-3 and TRBJ1-4; 8 bases line up with TRBD1. The V gene's germline CDR1 is SGHNT and CDR2 YENEEA. The ends lost 5 bases at V and 2 bases at J; junction bases unmatched: 10. This CDR3 is built from 17 residues. CDR3 residues: CASSHGTGEATNEKLFF. The CDR3 DNA reads as TGTGCCAGCAGCCACGGGACAGGTGAAGCGACTAATGAAAAACTGTTTTTT.

This sequence joins TRBV19 and TRBJ2-3; 8 bases match TRBD2. The CDR3 loop spans 14 amino acids. The V and J ends lost 5 bases and 6 bases, in that order; junction bases with no gene match: 7. In germline, CDR1 is LNHDA, CDR2 SQIVND (reference sequence). The CDR3 DNA is TGTGCCAGTAGTCGGGGGGGCAGAGGGGATACGCAGTATTTT. Translating gives CASSRGGRGDTQYF.

V gene TRBV19 combines with J gene TRBJ2-7; no definite D call. CDR1 and CDR2 (germline): LNHDA, SQIVND (reference sequence). V shed 2 bases and J shed 4 bases, with 12 bases lying between them. CDR3 length: 14 amino acids. The CDR3 bases are TGTGCCAGTAGTATAATGGTCGGCGAATACGAGCAGTACTTC. Protein product: CASSIMVGEYEQYF.

There are many counts of this clonotype. V and J are TRBV10-2 and TRBJ2-7; D perhaps matches TRBD1 (6 bases). Germline CDR1 WSHSY, CDR2 SAAADI. The CDR3 consists of 14 residues. V dropped 0 bases and J dropped 5 bases, with 11 bases sitting between them. The CDR3, as DNA: TGCGCCAGCAGTGAGTCGGGGACATTCGACGAGCAGTACTTC. This gives the protein CASSESGTFDEQYF.

As to this clonotype: With a much larger clone just one base away, this may be a read error. The chain uses TRBV7-9 and TRBJ1-1; TRBD1 agrees at 8 bases. CDR1 and CDR2 from the germline V gene are SEHNR and FQNEAQ (reference sequence). The CDR3 extends over 14 amino acids. The CDR3 region is CASTPRGLSTGAFF. The CDR3 DNA follows: TGTGCCAGCACCCCCAGGGGGCTTAGTACTGGAGCTTTCTTT.

This clonotype was counted at least ten times. The chain has TRBV19 and TRBJ1-5; TRBD1 might be the D (5 bases). The CDR3 consists of 13 residues. Trimming took 10 bases from V and 4 from J, leaving 14 bases between them. Germline CDR1 reads LNHDA; CDR2 reads SQIVND (reference sequence). In nucleotides, the CDR3 is TGTGCCACCTCCGGGGCCACTAATCAGCCCCAGCATTTT. Translated, it gives CATSGATNQPQHF.

This clonotype was counted only a few times. The chain carries TRBV20-1 and TRBJ2-5; TRBD2 is a possible D gene (6 bases). Germline loops: CDR1 DFQATT, CDR2 SNEGSKA (reference sequence). V dropped 0 bases and J dropped 5 bases, with 13 bases sitting between them. This CDR3 is built from 14 residues. The chain's CDR3 is CSARDSGREETQYF. As DNA, the CDR3 is TGCAGTGCTAGAGATAGCGGCAGGGAGGAGACCCAGTACTTC.

This sequence joins TRBV5-1 and TRBJ1-4, with 7 bases identical to TRBD1. Trimming removed 7 bases from V and 6 bases from J; junction bases left unmatched: 6. The V gene's germline CDR1 is SGHRS and CDR2 YFSETQ. The CDR3 is 13 amino acids. CDR3: CASSGQQYEKLFF. The CDR3 DNA follows: TGCGCCAGCTCGGGACAGCAATATGAAAAACTGTTTTTT. Supplemented by reference TRBV5-1 and TRBJ1-4, the full variable domain reads KAGVTQTPRYLIKTRGQQVTLSCSPISGHRSVSWYQQTPGQGLQFLFEYFSETQRNKGNFPGRFSGRQFSNSRSEMNVSTLELGDSALYLCASSGQQYEKLFFGSGTQLSVL.

The chain employs TRBV2 and TRBJ2-7; D call uncertain. The CDR3 has 13 residues. Trimming pared 6 bases from V and 5 bases from J, leaving 14 bases between. Germline lookup yields CDR1 SNHLY and CDR2 FYNNEI. CDR3 region: CASRSGSADEQYF. In nucleotides, the CDR3 is TGTGCCAGCAGGTCCGGGTCAGCAGACGAGCAGTACTTC.

This rearrangement joins TRBV28 to TRBJ2-4; 7 bases are a match to TRBD2. Per the germline V gene, CDR1 is MDHEN and CDR2 is SYDVKM. J was trimmed by 0 bases and V by 0 bases; bases with no gene match: 8. The CDR3 has 18 residues. CDR3 residues: CASSLWGGLELAKNIQYF. DNA of the CDR3: TGTGCCAGCAGTTTATGGGGCGGACTAGAACTAGCCAAAAACATTCAGTACTTC.

This clonotype was picked up many times. V gene TRBV20-1 combines with J gene TRBJ2-3, with TRBD2 matching 9 bases. The DNA end lines up better with TRBJ2-1; the J call may be wrong. The CDR3 consists of 16 residues. Germline V gene lookup returns CDR1 DFQATT and CDR2 SNEGSKA (reference sequence). This CDR3 reads CSALEILRGGRGEQFF. The CDR3 bases are TGCAGTGCTCTAGAGATCCTGCGGGGGGGCCGGGGTGAGCAGTTCTTC.

V usage is TRBV28 and J usage is TRBJ2-1; the match to TRBD2 covers 12 bases. The CDR3 is 16 residues long. V lost 6 bases and J lost 5; bases outside the gene matches: 8. Germline loops: CDR1 MDHEN, CDR2 SYDVKM. The CDR3 bases are TGTGCCAGCAGCCCTTGGACTAGCGGGGCTCACAATGAGCAGTTCTTC. Protein sequence: CASSPWTSGAHNEQFF.